Shown below are 18 T cell receptor beta chains from a single sample sequenced in a study of beta chain features in type 1 diabetes. The authors reverse transcribed all of the isolated RNA, so sequencing captured expressed TCRB transcripts. Profiling relied on immunoSEQ multiplex PCR, and the TCRdb table lists in-frame clones only, not all of them. The sample includes roughly 370,000 clones, approximately 15% seen only once; the top ten take roughly 0.038%. The sequenced sample consisted of naive CD4+ T cells from blood. Receptors were obtained from a man under 40 in good health.

The J gene is TRBJ2-7, the V gene TRBV5-1; tentative D call: TRBD2 (5 bases). Germline lookup yields CDR1 SGHRS and CDR2 YFSETQ. Between the trimmed V and J ends, which lost 0 bases and 5 bases, there was a span of 15 bases. The CDR3 contains 15 residues. CDR3 coding DNA: TGCGCCAGCAGCTTGGAGGAGGCAGGCAAAGACGAGCAGTACTTC. Translation gives CASSLEEAGKDEQYF.

This clone came up a few times. V gene TRBV9 combines with J gene TRBJ2-1; a possible D gene is TRBD2 (6 bases). CDR3 length: 16 amino acids. The V end was cut by 3 bases, the J end by 5 bases, with 18 bases between. CDR1 SGDLS and CDR2 YYNGEE come from the germline V gene. The CDR3: CASSALLAWGNNEQFF. CDR3 DNA: TGTGCCAGCAGCGCCTTGCTAGCGTGGGGGAACAATGAGCAGTTCTTC.

This chain joins TRBV9 and TRBJ2-5, with no clear D. Germline CDR1 is SGDLS and CDR2 is YYNGEE. V was trimmed by 0 bases and J by 2 bases, leaving 8 bases between them. The CDR3 contains 14 residues. DNA of the CDR3: TGTGCCAGCAGCGTAGTAGCTACACAAGAGACCCAGTACTTC. It translates to CASSVVATQETQYF.

Remarks on this clone: Other DNA sequences within the sample encode an identical CDR3. The chain employs TRBV11-2 and TRBJ2-1; the D gene is possibly TRBD1 (5 bases). The CDR3 contains 15 residues. V was pared by 1 base and J by 6 bases, with 13 bases between. The germline V gene has CDR1 SGHAT and CDR2 FQNNGV. CDR3 in amino acids: CASSLVARVRNEQFF. The CDR3 DNA reads TGTGCCAGCAGCTTAGTGGCCAGGGTCCGCAATGAGCAGTTCTTC.

This CDR3 reads CASRELASGANVLTF. CDR3 DNA: TGTGCCAGCAGAGAACTAGCCTCTGGGGCCAACGTCCTGACTTTC. This chain joins TRBV6-1 and TRBJ2-6; weak D call: TRBD2 (6 bases). This CDR3 spans 15 amino acids. Per germline, CDR1 MNHNS and CDR2 SASEGT. Trimming took 6 bases from V and 0 from J, leaving 9 bases between them.

This chain links TRBV4-2 with TRBJ2-3; 9 bases map to TRBD2. V shed 4 bases, J shed 1 base, and the junction held 6 bases outside the gene matches. Germline CDR1 reads LGHNA; CDR2 reads YNFKEQ. The CDR3 is made up of 16 amino acids. CDR3 sequence (DNA): TGTGCCAGCAGCCTCGGACTAGCGACTGGCACAGATACGCAGTATTTT. This codes for CASSLGLATGTDTQYF.

The chain has TRBV12-5 and TRBJ1-1; possibly TRBD1 for D (5 bases). The ends were cut back, 6 bases at V and 6 bases at J, with 17 bases in the middle. Looked up from germline, CDR1 is LGHNT and CDR2 is FRNRAP. The CDR3 runs to 14 residues. CDR3 amino acids: CASGPGTTGPEAFF. For the CDR3, the DNA is TGTGCTAGTGGGCCAGGGACGACGGGTCCTGAAGCTTTCTTT.

This clone has only a few counts. V and J are TRBV6-5 and TRBJ2-1; D may be TRBD2 (6 bases). The V and J ends lost 6 bases and 8 bases respectively, with 17 bases between them. Germline V gene data show CDR1 as MNHEY and CDR2 as SVGAGI. The CDR3 loop spans 14 amino acids. CDR3 in DNA: TGTGCCAGCAGCCTGGAGCTAGCGATGGATGAGCAGTTCTTC. Translating it yields CASSLELAMDEQFF.

This clone was counted only a few times. The chain recombines TRBV4-1 with TRBJ1-1, with D unclear. The V and J ends lost 7 bases and 2 bases respectively, with 11 bases between them. Per germline, CDR1 MGHRA and CDR2 YSYEKL. This CDR3 region has 13 residues. DNA of the CDR3: TGCGCCAGCACCCTGGGAGAAAACACTGAAGCTTTCTTT. Amino acids: CASTLGENTEAFF.

This clone was detected only a few times. The V call is TRBV5-1, the J call TRBJ1-2; D gene unclear. This CDR3 contains 15 residues. V lost 0 bases and J lost 3, with 12 bases in between. CDR1 and CDR2 (germline): SGHRS, YFSETQ. This CDR3 reads CASSLAGGKDYGYTF. Written as DNA, the CDR3 is TGCGCCAGCAGCTTGGCGGGAGGGAAAGACTATGGCTACACCTTC.

The J gene is TRBJ2-4, the V gene TRBV4-3; D is unresolved. Germline V gives CDR1 LGHNA, CDR2 YSLEER. CDR3 length: 15 amino acids. The ends were cut back, 4 bases at V and 3 bases at J, with 13 bases in the middle. CDR3 nucleotide sequence: TGCGCCAGCAGCCCAACGGTAGTTGACAAAAACATTCAGTACTTC. It translates to CASSPTVVDKNIQYF.

This clone appeared a single time. The chain couples TRBV6-5 to TRBJ2-4; D perhaps matches TRBD2 (6 bases). The length of the CDR3 is 13 residues. In germline, CDR1 is MNHEY, CDR2 SVGAGI. The V gene lost 5 bases and the J gene lost 8 bases, with 13 bases spanning the gap. The CDR3 spells CASSRGEVDIQYF. Written as DNA, the CDR3 is TGTGCCAGCAGTCGAGGGGAGGTGGACATTCAGTACTTC.

This clone has more than one count but fewer than ten. V and J are TRBV4-3 and TRBJ1-2; 7 nucleotides agree with TRBD1. In germline, CDR1 is LGHNA, CDR2 YSLEER. V lost 2 bases to trimming and J lost 4 bases; unmatched junction nucleotides: 1. The CDR3 covers 13 residues. In DNA form, the CDR3 reads TGCGCCAGCAGCCAAACAGGGGCCTATGGCTACACCTTC. Its translation is CASSQTGAYGYTF.

The gene calls are TRBV19 and TRBJ2-1, with a tentative D call TRBD2 (7 bases). The CDR3 is 17 residues long. Germline V lookup: CDR1 LNHDA, CDR2 SQIVND (reference sequence). The V gene lost 3 bases and the J gene lost 2 bases, with 17 bases spanning the gap. Written as DNA, the CDR3 is TGTGCCAGTAGTATCCCCTCTACGGGGGGCGCCTACAATGAGCAGTTCTTC. Amino acid sequence: CASSIPSTGGAYNEQFF.

This clone was seen only a few times. V gene TRBV6-1 combines with J gene TRBJ2-5, with TRBD1 matching over 7 bases. The V and J ends lost 7 bases and 5 bases, in that order; junction bases with no gene match: 7. Germline V gene data show CDR1 as MNHNS and CDR2 as SASEGT. This CDR3 has 13 residues. The CDR3 protein is CASTLTGSETQYF. CDR3 DNA sequence: TGTGCCAGCACCTTGACAGGGAGCGAGACCCAGTACTTC.

The J gene is TRBJ2-1, the V gene TRBV29-1; D possibly matches TRBD1 or TRBD2 (5 bases each). The CDR3 has 12 amino acids. From germline, CDR1 is SQVTM and CDR2 ANQGSEA. Trimming removed 4 bases from V and 12 bases from J, with 16 bases in between. The CDR3 DNA reads as TGCAGCGTTGTTGGGGAGACTACAGGGCAGTTCTTC. Protein sequence: CSVVGETTGQFF.

This clone was seen only a few times. This chain links TRBV5-1 with TRBJ1-2, with 9 bases identical to TRBD1. Germline values: CDR1 SGHRS, CDR2 YFSETQ. This CDR3 contains 14 residues. Trimming cost V 4 bases and J 8 bases; bases outside gene matches: 9. In nucleotides, the CDR3 is TGCGCCAGCAGCCCCGGACAGGGGATCCGGGGCTACACCTTC. Translation gives CASSPGQGIRGYTF.

The sample holds a few counts of this clone. For the CDR3, the DNA is TGTGCCAGCAGCTCACCGGGACTAGCGTTGGATGAGCAGTTCTTC. Translation gives CASSSPGLALDEQFF. The chain combines TRBV7-9 with TRBJ2-1; 10 nucleotides line up with TRBD2. The CDR3 spans 15 residues. CDR1 and CDR2 from the germline V gene are SEHNR and FQNEAQ (reference sequence). V shed 4 bases and J 8 bases; nucleotides not matched to a gene: 8.